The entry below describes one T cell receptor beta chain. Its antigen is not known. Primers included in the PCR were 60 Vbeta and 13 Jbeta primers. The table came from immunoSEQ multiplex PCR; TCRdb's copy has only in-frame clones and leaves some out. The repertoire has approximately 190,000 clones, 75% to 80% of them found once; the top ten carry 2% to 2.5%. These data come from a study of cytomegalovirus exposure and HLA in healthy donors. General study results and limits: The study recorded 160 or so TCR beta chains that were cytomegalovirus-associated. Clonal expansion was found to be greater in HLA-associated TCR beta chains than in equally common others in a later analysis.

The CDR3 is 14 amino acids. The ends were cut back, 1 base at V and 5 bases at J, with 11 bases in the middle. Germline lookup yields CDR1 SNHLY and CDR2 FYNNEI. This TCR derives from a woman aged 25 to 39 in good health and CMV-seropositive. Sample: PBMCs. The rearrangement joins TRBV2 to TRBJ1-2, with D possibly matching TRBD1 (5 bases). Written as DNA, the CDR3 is TGTGCCAGCAGTGAAGAGGCAGGGTATTATGGCTACACCTTC. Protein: CASSEEAGYYGYTF.